The sequence of this T cell receptor beta chain was determined in a study of T cell changes during pregnancy in multiple sclerosis (dated by TCRdb to the late 2010s). In the study overall: The study looked at changes in the T cell repertoire across pregnancy in women with multiple sclerosis.

The library came from the immunoSEQ multiplex PCR assay. TCRdb re-hosts the immuneACCESS table, in-frame sequences only. Its copies lack some clones; in the studies checked, an unresolved V gene accounts for under half of them, and the cause for the rest is not known. The table for this sample lists around 30,000 clones; about nine tenths of them were counted only once. Jointly, the top ten make up under 8% of the sample. Spanning cysteine to phenylalanine, the CDR3 consists of 14 amino acids. CDR3 DNA is the only sequence kept; it has 42 bases, read in frame from the first base. Taken from the germline V gene (reference sequence), the CDR1 and CDR2 loops are SSHAT and FNYEAQ. On this clone: Its binding antigen is unknown. An end of the junction differs from the germline gene, which may be a read error.

The rearrangement joined TRBV7-7 to TRBJ2-3, and the D gene may be TRBD2, 6 bases matching. This receptor was obtained from a female donor with multiple sclerosis, enrolled in a pregnancy study. This material consisted of CD8+ T cells from peripheral blood mononuclear cells, taken before pregnancy. The encoded CDR3 is CASSSTGESDTQYF. The DNA sequence is TGTGCTAGCAGCTCCACGGGAGAGTCAGATACGCAGTATTTT. Reference TRBV7-7 and TRBJ2-3 proteins supply the regions before and after the CDR3; the full variable domain is: GAGVSQSPRYKVTKRGQDVTLRCDPISSHATLYWYQQALGQGPEFLTYFNYEAQPDKSGLPSDRFSAERPEGSISTLTIQRTEQRDSAMYRCASSSTGESDTQYFGPGTRLTVL.